This TCR beta chain was profiled in a study of blood T cell repertoires in COVID-19. Study at large: PBMCs, B-cell-depleted T cells, or T cells were the source of the cDNA or gDNA that made up the material.

The protocol was immunoSEQ multiplex PCR, while the TCRdb copy is restricted to in-frame clones and leaves out a portion. The sample shows 150,000 to 200,000 clones, 60% to 85% of them seen only once. The V end was cut by 5 bases, the J end by 2 bases, with 8 bases between. The CDR3 extends over 13 amino acids. The germline CDR1 and CDR2 sequences are KGHDR and SFDVKD. This chain uses TRBV24-1 with TRBJ2-5; D is perhaps TRBD2 (5 bases). This clonotype was sampled from a man aged 55 to 70 with active or convalescent COVID-19. The sequencing sample was made of peripheral blood. The DNA for the CDR3 is TGTGCCACCAGTGTGGGAGAACAAGAGACCCAGTACTTC. Translating it yields CATSVGEQETQYF.